This T cell receptor beta chain was found in a study of type 1 regulatory T cells. At the level of the study: T-allo10 is an in vitro-generated, Tr1-enriched CD4 T cell product specific for alloantigen.

To note about this clonotype: Antigen unknown.

The CDR3 has 16 amino acids. The junction had 10 bases not matched to a gene; V was cut back by 0 bases and J by 9 bases. Germline V lookup: CDR1 SGHRS, CDR2 YFSETQ. MiXCR, run by TCRdb on the reads, gives a single entry per CDR3 protein. The data hold about 68,000 distinct CDR3 sequences, with nearly 65% observed a single time. The graft donor-derived T-allo10 cells reportedly recognize host alloantigens, are anergic, and suppress alloantigen-specifically. The chain couples TRBV5-1 to TRBJ2-1, with 9 bases aligning to TRBD2. What was sequenced was cultured T cells, either the whole culture or a sorted T cell fraction (not recorded which). The subset denotes: Tr1-enriched cell product generated in vitro against host alloantigens. This sequence was found in a human donor in good health. The CDR3 region is CASSLVAGGPAGEQFF. The CDR3 bases are TGCGCCAGCAGCTTGGTGGCGGGAGGGCCGGCGGGTGAGCAGTTCTTC.